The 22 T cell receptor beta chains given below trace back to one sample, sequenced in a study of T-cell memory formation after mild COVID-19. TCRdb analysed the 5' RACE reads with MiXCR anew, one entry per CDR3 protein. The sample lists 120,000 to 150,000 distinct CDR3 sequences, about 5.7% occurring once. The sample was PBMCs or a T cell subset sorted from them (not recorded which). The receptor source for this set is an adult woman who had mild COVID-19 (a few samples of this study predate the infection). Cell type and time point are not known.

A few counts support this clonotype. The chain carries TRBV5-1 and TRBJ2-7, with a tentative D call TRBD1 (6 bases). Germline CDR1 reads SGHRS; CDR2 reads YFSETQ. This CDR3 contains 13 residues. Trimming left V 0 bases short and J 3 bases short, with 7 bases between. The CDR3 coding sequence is TGCGCCAGCAGCTTGGGGACAGACTACGAGCAGTACTTC. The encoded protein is CASSLGTDYEQYF. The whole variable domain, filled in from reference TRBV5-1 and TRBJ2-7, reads KAGVTQTPRYLIKTRGQQVTLSCSPISGHRSVSWYQQTPGQGLQFLFEYFSETQRNKGNFPGRFSGRQFSNSRSEMNVSTLELGDSALYLCASSLGTDYEQYFGPGTRLTVT.

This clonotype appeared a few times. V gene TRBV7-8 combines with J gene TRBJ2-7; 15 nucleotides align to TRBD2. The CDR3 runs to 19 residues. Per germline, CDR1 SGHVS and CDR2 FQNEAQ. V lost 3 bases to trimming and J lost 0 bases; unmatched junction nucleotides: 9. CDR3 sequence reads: CASSFRTSGGAYRSYEQYF. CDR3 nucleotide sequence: TGTGCCAGCAGCTTCCGGACTAGCGGGGGGGCCTATCGCTCCTACGAGCAGTACTTC.

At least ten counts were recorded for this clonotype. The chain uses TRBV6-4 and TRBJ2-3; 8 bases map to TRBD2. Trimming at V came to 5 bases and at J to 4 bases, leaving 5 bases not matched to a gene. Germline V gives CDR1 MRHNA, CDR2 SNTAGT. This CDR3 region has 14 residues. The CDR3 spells CASSLAGSPDTQYF. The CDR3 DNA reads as TGTGCCAGCAGTTTAGCGGGGAGCCCAGATACGCAGTATTTT.

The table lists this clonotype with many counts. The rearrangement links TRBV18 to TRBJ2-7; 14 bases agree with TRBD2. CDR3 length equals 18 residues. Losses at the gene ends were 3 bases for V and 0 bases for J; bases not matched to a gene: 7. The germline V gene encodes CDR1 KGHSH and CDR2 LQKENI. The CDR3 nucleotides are TGTGCCAGCTCACCTCAGAGGACTAGCGGGGGGAGCTCCTACGAGCAGTACTTC. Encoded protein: CASSPQRTSGGSSYEQYF.

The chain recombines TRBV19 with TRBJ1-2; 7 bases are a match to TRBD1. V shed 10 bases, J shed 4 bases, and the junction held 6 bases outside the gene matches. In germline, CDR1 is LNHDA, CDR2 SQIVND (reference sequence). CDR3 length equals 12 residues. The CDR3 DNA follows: TGTGCCACTACCGGGACAGCCTATGGCTACACCTTC. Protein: CATTGTAYGYTF. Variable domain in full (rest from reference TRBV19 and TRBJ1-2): DGGITQSPKYLFRKEGQNVTLSCEQNLNHDAMYWYRQDPGQGLRLIYYSQIVNDFQKGDIAEGYSVSREKKESFPLTVTSAQKNPTAFYLCATTGTAYGYTFGSGTRLTVV.

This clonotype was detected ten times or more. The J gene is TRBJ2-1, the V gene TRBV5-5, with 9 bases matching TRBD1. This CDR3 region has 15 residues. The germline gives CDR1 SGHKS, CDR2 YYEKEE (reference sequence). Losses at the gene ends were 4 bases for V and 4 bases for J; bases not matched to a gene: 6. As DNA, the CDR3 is TGTGCCAGCAGCCTGGGACAGGGCTTATACAATGAGCAGTTCTTC. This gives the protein CASSLGQGLYNEQFF.

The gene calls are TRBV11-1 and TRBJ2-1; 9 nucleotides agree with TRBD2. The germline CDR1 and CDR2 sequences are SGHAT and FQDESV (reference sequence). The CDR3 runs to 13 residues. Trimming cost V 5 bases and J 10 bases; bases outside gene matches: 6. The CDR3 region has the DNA TGTGCCAGCAGCGGCCTGGGGACTAGCGAGCAGTTCTTC. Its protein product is CASSGLGTSEQFF.

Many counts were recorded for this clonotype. CDR3 residues: CASSLPGSQETQYF. The CDR3 nucleotides read TGTGCCAGCAGCTTACCCGGTTCCCAAGAGACCCAGTACTTC. The rearrangement uses TRBV7-6 and TRBJ2-5, with D uncertain. Germline V CDR1 and CDR2: SGHVS, FNYEAQ. The CDR3 extends over 14 amino acids. V dropped 2 bases and J dropped 1 base, with 8 bases sitting between them.

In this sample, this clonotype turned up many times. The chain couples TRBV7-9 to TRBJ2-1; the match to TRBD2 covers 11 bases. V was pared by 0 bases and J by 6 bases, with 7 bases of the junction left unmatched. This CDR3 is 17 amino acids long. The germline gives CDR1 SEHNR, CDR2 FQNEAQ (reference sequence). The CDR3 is CASSLAPTSGAGNEQFF. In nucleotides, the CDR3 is TGTGCCAGCAGCTTAGCCCCGACTAGCGGGGCTGGCAATGAGCAGTTCTTC.

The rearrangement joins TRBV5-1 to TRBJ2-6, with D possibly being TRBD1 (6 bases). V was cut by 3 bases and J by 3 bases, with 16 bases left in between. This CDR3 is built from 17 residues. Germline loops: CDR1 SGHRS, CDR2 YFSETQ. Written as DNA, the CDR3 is TGCGCCAGCAGCTGGACACAGGGCGGCATTGGGGCCAACGTCCTGACTTTC. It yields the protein CASSWTQGGIGANVLTF.

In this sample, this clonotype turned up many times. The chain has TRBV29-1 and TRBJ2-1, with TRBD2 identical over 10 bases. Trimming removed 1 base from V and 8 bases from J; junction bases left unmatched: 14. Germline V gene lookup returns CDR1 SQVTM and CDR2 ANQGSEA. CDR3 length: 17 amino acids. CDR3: CSVEARAVAGGLHEQFF. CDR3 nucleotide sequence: TGCAGCGTTGAAGCTCGAGCCGTAGCGGGGGGTTTACATGAGCAGTTCTTC.

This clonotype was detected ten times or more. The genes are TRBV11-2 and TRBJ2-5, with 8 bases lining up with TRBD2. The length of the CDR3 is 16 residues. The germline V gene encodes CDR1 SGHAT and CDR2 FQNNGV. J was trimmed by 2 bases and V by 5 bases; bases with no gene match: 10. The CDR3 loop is CASSASHASGQETQYF. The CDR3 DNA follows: TGTGCCAGCAGCGCAAGCCACGCTAGCGGGCAAGAGACCCAGTACTTC.

The CDR3 DNA reads TGCGCCAGCACCGCCTGGGGTGACGAGCAGTACTTC. Amino acids: CASTAWGDEQYF. This chain connects TRBV5-1 to TRBJ2-7; no clear D. The germline V and J ends were trimmed by 6 bases and 5 bases, with 12 bases remaining between them. Per the germline V gene, CDR1 is SGHRS and CDR2 is YFSETQ. The CDR3 totals 12 residues.

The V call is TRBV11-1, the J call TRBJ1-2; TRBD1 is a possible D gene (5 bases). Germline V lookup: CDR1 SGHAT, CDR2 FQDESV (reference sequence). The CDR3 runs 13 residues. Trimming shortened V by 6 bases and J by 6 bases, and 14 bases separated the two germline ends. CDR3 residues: CASRRTIGDGYTF. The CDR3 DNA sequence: TGTGCCAGCAGAAGAACGATAGGGGATGGCTACACCTTC. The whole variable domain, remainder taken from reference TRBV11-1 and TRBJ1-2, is EAEVAQSPRYKITEKSQAVAFWCDPISGHATLYWYRQILGQGPELLVQFQDESVVDDSQLPKDRFSAERLKGVDSTLKIQPAELGDSAMYLCASRRTIGDGYTFGSGTRLTVV.

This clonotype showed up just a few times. As DNA, the CDR3 is TGTGCCAGCAGTTACTTGGGCAGACCCACAGATACGCAGTATTTT. This codes for CASSYLGRPTDTQYF. This rearrangement joins TRBV6-5 to TRBJ2-3; no reliable D call. Germline lookup yields CDR1 MNHEY and CDR2 SVGAGI. Trimming shortened V by 1 base and J by 2 bases, and 10 bases separated the two germline ends. The CDR3 is 15 residues long.

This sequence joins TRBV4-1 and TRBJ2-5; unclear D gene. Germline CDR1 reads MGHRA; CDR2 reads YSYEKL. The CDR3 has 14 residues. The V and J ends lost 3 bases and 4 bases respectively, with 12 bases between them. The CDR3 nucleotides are TGCGCCAGCAGCCATTTTGGCGGCCGAGAGACCCAGTACTTC. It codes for CASSHFGGRETQYF.

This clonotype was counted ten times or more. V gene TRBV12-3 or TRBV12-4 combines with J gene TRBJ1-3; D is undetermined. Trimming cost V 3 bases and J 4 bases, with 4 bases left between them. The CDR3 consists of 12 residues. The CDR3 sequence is CASSFSGNTIYF. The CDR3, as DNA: TGTGCCAGCAGTTTTTCGGGAAACACCATATATTTT.

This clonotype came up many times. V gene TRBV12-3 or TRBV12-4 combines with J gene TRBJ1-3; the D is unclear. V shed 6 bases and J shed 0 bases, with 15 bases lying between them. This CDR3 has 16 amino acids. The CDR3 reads CASSSPSWSSGNTIYF. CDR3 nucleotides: TGTGCCAGCAGCTCACCCTCCTGGAGCTCTGGAAACACCATATATTTT.

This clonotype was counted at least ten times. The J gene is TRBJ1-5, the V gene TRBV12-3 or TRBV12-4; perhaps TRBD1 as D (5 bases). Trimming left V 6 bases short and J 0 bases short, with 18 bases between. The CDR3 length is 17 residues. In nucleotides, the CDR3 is TGTGCCAGCAGGCCTAACAAAGGGACTTTTAGCAATCAGCCCCAGCATTTT. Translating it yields CASRPNKGTFSNQPQHF.

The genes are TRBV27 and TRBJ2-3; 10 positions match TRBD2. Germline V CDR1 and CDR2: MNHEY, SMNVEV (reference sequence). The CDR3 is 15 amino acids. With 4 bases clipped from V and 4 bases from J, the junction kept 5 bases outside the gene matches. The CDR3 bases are TGTGCCAGCAGTTGGAGCGGGGGGGCCTCAGATACGCAGTATTTT. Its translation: CASSWSGGASDTQYF.

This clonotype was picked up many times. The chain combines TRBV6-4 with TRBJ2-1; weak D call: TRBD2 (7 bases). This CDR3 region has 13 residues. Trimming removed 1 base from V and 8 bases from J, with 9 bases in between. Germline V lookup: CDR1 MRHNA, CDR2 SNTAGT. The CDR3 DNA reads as TGTGCCAGCAGTGACTGGGGGGGCCATGAGCAGTTCTTC. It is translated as CASSDWGGHEQFF.

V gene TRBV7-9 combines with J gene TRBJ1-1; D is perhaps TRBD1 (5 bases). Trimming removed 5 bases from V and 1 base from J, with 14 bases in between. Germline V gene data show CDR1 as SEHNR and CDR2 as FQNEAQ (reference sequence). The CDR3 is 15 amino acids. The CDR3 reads CASSRGGIKNTEAFF. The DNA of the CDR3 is TGTGCCAGCAGCCGTGGGGGGATCAAGAACACTGAAGCTTTCTTT.